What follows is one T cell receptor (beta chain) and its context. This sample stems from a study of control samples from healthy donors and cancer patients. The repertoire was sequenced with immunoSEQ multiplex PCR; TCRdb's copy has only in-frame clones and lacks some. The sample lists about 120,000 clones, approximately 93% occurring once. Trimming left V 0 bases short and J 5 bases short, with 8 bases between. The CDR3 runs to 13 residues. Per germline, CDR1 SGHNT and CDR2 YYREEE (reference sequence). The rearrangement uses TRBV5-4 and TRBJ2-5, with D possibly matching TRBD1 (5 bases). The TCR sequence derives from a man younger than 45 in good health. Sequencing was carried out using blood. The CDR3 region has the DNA TGTGCCAGCAGCTTGGAAGGGGTCGAGACCCAGTACTTC. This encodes CASSLEGVETQYF. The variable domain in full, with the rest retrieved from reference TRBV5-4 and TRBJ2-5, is ETGVTQSPTHLIKTRGQQVTLRCSSQSGHNTVSWYQQALGQGPQFIFQYYREEENGRGNFPPRFSGLQFPNYSSELNVNALELDDSALYLCASSLEGVETQYFGPGTRLLVL.